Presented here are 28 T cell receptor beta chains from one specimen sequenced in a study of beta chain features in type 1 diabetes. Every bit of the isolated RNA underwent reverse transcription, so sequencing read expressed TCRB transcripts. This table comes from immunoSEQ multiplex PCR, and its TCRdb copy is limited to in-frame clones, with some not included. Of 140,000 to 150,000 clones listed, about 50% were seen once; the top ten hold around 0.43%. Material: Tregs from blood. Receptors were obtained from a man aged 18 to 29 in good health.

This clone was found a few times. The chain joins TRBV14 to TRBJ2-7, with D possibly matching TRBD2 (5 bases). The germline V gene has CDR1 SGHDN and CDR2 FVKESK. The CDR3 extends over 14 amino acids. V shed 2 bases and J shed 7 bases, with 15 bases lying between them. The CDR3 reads CASSQLGLLQEQYF. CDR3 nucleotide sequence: TGTGCCAGCAGCCAACTTGGACTGCTACAAGAGCAGTACTTC.

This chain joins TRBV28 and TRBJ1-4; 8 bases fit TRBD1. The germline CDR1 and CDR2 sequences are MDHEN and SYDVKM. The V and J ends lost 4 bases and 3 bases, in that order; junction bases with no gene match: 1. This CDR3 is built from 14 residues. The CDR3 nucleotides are TGTGCCAGCAGTTGGGACAGGCCTAATGAAAAACTGTTTTTT. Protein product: CASSWDRPNEKLFF.

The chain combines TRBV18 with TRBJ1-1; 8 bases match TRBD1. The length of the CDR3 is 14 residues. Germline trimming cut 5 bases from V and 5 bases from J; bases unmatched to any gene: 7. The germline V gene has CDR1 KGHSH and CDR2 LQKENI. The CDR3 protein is CASSLSGTGTEAFF. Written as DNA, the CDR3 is TGTGCCAGCTCATTATCCGGGACAGGTACTGAAGCTTTCTTT.

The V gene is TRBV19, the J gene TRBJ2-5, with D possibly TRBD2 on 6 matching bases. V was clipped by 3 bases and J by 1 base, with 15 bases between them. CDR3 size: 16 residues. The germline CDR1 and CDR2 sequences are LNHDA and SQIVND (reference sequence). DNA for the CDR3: TGTGCCAGTAGTATTCGGGCTAGCGTAACCCAAGAGACCCAGTACTTC. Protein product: CASSIRASVTQETQYF.

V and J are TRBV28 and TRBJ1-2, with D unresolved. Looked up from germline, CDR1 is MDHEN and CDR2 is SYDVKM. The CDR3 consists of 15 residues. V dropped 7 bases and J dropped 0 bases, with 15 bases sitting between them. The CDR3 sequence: CASIPRRRPNYGYTF. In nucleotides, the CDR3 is TGTGCCAGCATCCCCAGGAGGCGGCCTAACTATGGCTACACCTTC.

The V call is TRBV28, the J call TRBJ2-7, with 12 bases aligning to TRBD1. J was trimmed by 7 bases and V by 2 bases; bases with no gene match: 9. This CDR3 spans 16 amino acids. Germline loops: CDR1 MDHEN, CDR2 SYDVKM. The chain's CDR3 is CASSLTFGTGGKEQYF. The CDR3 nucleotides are TGTGCCAGCAGTTTAACGTTCGGGACAGGGGGCAAAGAGCAGTACTTC.

Here the CDR3 DNA reads TGTGCCAGTAGCCCAGACATCGGCTCCTACAATGAGCAGTTCTTC. Residues: CASSPDIGSYNEQFF. The chain uses TRBV19 and TRBJ2-1, with no clear D. The V end lost 6 bases, the J end lost 0 bases, and 12 bases lay between the germline ends. In germline, CDR1 is LNHDA, CDR2 SQIVND (reference sequence). The CDR3 consists of 15 residues.

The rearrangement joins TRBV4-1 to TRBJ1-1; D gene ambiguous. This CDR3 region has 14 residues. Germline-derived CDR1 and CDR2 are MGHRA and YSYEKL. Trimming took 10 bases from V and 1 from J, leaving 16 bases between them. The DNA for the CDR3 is TGCGCCACCCGAGCGGCCTCCCCGAACACTGAAGCTTTCTTT. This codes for CATRAASPNTEAFF.

CDR3: CASSDKGGGPVGSPEAFF. CDR3 DNA: TGTGCCAGCAGCGATAAGGGTGGAGGGCCCGTCGGAAGTCCTGAAGCTTTCTTT. V is TRBV4-2 and J is TRBJ1-1, with unresolved D. This CDR3 comprises 18 residues. CDR1 and CDR2 (germline): LGHNA, YNFKEQ. Trimming cost V 5 bases and J 6 bases, with 28 bases left between them.

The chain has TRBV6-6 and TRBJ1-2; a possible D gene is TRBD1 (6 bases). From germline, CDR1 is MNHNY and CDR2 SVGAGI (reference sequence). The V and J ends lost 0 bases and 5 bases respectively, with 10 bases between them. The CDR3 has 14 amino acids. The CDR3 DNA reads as TGTGCCAGCAGTTACTCACAGGGAGAGTATGGCTACACCTTC. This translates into CASSYSQGEYGYTF.

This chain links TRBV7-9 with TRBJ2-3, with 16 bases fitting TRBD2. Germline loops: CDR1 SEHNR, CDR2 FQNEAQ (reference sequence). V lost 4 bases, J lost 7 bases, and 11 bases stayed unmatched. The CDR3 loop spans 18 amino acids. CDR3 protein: CASSSSPGLAGGPYTQYF. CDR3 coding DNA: TGTGCCAGCAGCTCCAGTCCGGGACTAGCGGGAGGGCCATATACGCAGTATTTT.

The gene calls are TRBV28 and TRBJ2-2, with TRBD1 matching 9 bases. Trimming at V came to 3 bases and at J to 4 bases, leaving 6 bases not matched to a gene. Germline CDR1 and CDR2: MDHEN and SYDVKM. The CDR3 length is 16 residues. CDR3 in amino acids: CASSFPGQGFTGELFF. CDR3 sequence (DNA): TGTGCCAGCAGTTTCCCTGGACAGGGGTTCACCGGGGAGCTGTTTTTT.

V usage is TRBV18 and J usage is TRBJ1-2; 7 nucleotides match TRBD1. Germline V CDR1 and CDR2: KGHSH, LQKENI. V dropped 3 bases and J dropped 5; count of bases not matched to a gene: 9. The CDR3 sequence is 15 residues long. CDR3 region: CASSPELGTAYGYTF. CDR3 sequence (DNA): TGTGCCAGCTCACCTGAACTTGGGACAGCTTATGGCTACACCTTC.

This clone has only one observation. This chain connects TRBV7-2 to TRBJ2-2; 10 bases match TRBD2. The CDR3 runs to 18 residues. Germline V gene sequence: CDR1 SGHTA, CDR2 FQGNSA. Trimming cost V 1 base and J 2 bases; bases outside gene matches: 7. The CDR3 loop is CASSLGGLAGGNTGELFF. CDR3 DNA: TGTGCCAGCAGCTTAGGGGGGTTAGCGGGGGGTAACACCGGGGAGCTGTTTTTT.

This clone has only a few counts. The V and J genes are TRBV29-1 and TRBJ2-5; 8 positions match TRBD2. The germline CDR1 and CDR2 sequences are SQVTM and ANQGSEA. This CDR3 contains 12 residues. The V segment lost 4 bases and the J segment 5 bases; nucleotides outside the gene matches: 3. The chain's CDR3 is CSVVSGDETQYF. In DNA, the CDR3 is TGCAGCGTTGTTAGCGGGGATGAGACCCAGTACTTC.

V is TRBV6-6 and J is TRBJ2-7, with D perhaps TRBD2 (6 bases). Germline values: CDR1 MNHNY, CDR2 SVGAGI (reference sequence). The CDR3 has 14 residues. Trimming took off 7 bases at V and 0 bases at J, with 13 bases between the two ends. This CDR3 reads CASTYGTYSYEQYF. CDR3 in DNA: TGTGCCAGCACCTACGGGACTTACTCCTACGAGCAGTACTTC.

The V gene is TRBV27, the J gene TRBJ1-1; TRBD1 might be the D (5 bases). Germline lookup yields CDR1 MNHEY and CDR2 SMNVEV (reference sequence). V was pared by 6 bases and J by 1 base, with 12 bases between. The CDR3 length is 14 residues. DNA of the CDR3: TGTGCCAGCAGGATTATTCAGGGGAACACTGAAGCTTTCTTT. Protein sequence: CASRIIQGNTEAFF.

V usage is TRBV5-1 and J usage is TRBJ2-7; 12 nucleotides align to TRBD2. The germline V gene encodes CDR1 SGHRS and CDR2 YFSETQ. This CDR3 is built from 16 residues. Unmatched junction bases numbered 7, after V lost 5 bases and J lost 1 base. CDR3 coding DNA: TGCGCCAGCAGGCTAACTAGCGGGAGGTCTTCCTACGAGCAGTACTTC. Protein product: CASRLTSGRSSYEQYF.

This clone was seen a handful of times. DNA of the CDR3: TGCGCCAGCAGCTTACAGCGAAACACCATATATTTT. Translating gives CASSLQRNTIYF. This chain joins TRBV5-1 and TRBJ1-3; D remains ambiguous. The length of the CDR3 is 12 residues. V dropped 2 bases and J dropped 5 bases, with 5 bases sitting between them. Germline V gives CDR1 SGHRS, CDR2 YFSETQ.

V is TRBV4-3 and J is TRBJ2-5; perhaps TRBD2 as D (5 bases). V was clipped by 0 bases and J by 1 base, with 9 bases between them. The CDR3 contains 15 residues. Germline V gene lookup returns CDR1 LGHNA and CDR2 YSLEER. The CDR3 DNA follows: TGCGCCAGCAGCCAAGATGAGGGCAGCCAAGAGACCCAGTACTTC. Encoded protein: CASSQDEGSQETQYF.

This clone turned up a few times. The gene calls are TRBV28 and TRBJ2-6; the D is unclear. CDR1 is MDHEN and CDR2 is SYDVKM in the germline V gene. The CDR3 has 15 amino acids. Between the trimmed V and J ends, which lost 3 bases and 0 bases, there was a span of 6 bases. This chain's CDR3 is CASSFLASGANVLTF. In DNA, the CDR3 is TGTGCCAGCAGTTTCTTAGCCTCTGGGGCCAACGTCCTGACTTTC.

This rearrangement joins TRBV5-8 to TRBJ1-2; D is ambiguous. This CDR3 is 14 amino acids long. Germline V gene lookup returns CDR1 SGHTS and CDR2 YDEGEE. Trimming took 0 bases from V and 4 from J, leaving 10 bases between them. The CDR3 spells CASSLETEIYGYTF. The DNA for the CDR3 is TGTGCCAGCAGCTTGGAGACGGAGATCTATGGCTACACCTTC.

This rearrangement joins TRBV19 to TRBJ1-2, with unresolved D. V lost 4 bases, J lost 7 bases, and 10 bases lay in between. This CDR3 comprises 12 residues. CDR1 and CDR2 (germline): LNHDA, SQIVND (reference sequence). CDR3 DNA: TGTGCCAGTAGTAAAGCGGGTTTTGGCTACACCTTC. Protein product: CASSKAGFGYTF. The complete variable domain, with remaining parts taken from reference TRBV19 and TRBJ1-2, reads DGGITQSPKYLFRKEGQNVTLSCEQNLNHDAMYWYRQDPGQGLRLIYYSQIVNDFQKGDIAEGYSVSREKKESFPLTVTSAQKNPTAFYLCASSKAGFGYTFGSGTRLTVV.

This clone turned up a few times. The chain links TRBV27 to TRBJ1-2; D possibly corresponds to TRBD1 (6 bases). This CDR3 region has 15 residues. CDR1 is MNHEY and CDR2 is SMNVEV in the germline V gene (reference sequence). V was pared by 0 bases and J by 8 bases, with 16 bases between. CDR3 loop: CASSLSWTAFGGYTF. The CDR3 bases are TGTGCCAGCAGTTTATCGTGGACAGCCTTCGGGGGCTACACCTTC.

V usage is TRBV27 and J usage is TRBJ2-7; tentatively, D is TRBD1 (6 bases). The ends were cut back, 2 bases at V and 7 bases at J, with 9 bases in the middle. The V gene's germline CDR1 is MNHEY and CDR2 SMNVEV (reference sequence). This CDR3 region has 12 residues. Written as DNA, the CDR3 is TGTGCCAGCAGTTTAGGCAGGGGAGAGCAGTACTTC. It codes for CASSLGRGEQYF.

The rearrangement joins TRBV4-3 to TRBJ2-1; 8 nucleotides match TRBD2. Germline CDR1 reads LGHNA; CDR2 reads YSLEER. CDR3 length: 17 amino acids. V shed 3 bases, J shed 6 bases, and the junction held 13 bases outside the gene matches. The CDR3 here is CASSQILGTSSPNEQFF. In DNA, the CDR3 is TGCGCCAGCAGCCAGATACTCGGGACTAGTTCCCCCAATGAGCAGTTCTTC.

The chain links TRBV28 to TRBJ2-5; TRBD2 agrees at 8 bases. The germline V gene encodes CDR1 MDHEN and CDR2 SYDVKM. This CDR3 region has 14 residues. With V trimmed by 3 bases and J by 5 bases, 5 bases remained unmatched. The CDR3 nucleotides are TGTGCCAGCAGTTTGGCGGGAGGACTGGAGACCCAGTACTTC. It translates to CASSLAGGLETQYF.

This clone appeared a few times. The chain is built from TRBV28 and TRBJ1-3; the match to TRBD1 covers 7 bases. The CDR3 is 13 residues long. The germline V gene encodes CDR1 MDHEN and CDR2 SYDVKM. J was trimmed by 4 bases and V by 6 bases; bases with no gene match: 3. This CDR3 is CASRRGPGNTIYF. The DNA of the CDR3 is TGTGCCAGCAGGAGGGGGCCGGGAAACACCATATATTTT.